These 8 T cell receptor beta chains were sequenced from one sample in a study of shared clonotypes between healthy human individuals. Sequencing was performed with immunoSEQ multiplex PCR; in TCRdb, only in-frame clones are kept and a portion is missing. The repertoire includes some 2.3 million clones, about 92% of them detected once, and under 0.45% sits in the top ten. Specimen: naive CD4+ T cells from PBMCs. The sample's subset: CD45RA+ positively selected. The receptors stem from a man between 18 and 35 years old in good health. Some clones in this sample may be carry-over from other donors' samples.

The chain couples TRBV28 to TRBJ1-5; D is unclear. The length of the CDR3 is 12 residues. The germline V gene encodes CDR1 MDHEN and CDR2 SYDVKM. Trimming stripped 10 bases from V and 4 bases from J, with 11 bases between. CDR3 in amino acids: CATRRGNQPQHF. As DNA, the CDR3 is TGTGCCACTCGACGGGGTAATCAGCCCCAGCATTTT.

The chain uses TRBV9 and TRBJ2-1, with D unresolved. V lost 4 bases, J lost 7 bases, and 18 bases lay in between. This CDR3 is built from 15 residues. Germline values: CDR1 SGDLS, CDR2 YYNGEE. The CDR3 spells CASSLSAYPANEQFF. The CDR3 DNA is TGTGCCAGCAGCTTATCCGCTTATCCGGCGAATGAGCAGTTCTTC.

In DNA form, the CDR3 reads TGTGCCAGCAGCCAAGATGACCCCCGGCTAGCGGGGAAGTACAATGAGCAGTTCTTC. Protein sequence: CASSQDDPRLAGKYNEQFF. The gene calls are TRBV4-2 and TRBJ2-1; 9 nucleotides line up with TRBD2. The CDR3 loop spans 19 amino acids. The V gene's germline CDR1 is LGHNA and CDR2 YNFKEQ. Trimming cost V 0 bases and J 4 bases; bases outside gene matches: 13.

The chain has TRBV19 and TRBJ1-2, with D possibly matching TRBD1 (5 bases). There are 15 residues in the CDR3. V gave up 6 bases and J gave up 2 bases, with 16 bases separating them. Germline V lookup: CDR1 LNHDA, CDR2 SQIVND (reference sequence). The CDR3 region is CASRVTAIGNYGYTF. CDR3 bases: TGTGCCAGTAGGGTGACAGCCATTGGGAACTATGGCTACACCTTC.

This sequence joins TRBV28 and TRBJ2-7; 7 bases agree with TRBD1. V shed 2 bases and J 9 bases; nucleotides not matched to a gene: 7. The germline V gene has CDR1 MDHEN and CDR2 SYDVKM. The CDR3 has 13 residues. The CDR3 region is CASSLAGGQGQYF. The CDR3 bases are TGTGCCAGCAGTTTAGCAGGGGGTCAGGGGCAGTACTTC.

The CDR3 DNA sequence: TGTGCCAGTAGTATCCTCGGTGTCACAGATACGCAGTATTTT. This gives the protein CASSILGVTDTQYF. This chain connects TRBV19 to TRBJ2-3; no clear D gene. The CDR3 length is 14 residues. The germline V gene encodes CDR1 LNHDA and CDR2 SQIVND (reference sequence). Trimming removed 3 bases at V and 2 bases at J, with 9 bases between.

The chain uses TRBV30 and TRBJ1-4; no clear D. There are 12 residues in the CDR3. CDR1 and CDR2 (germline): GTSNPN, SVGIG (reference sequence). V lost 2 bases and J 8 bases, leaving 9 bases between the germline ends. CDR3 residues: CAWSITAEKLFF. In DNA, the CDR3 is TGTGCCTGGAGTATTACAGCGGAAAAACTGTTTTTT.

The chain couples TRBV7-2 to TRBJ2-2; D is unclear. V was clipped by 1 base and J by 6 bases, with 9 bases between them. CDR3 length: 14 amino acids. CDR1 and CDR2 from the germline V gene are SGHTA and FQGNSA. CDR3: CASSLGHQAGELFF. The CDR3 coding sequence is TGTGCCAGCAGCTTAGGGCACCAAGCCGGGGAGCTGTTTTTT.